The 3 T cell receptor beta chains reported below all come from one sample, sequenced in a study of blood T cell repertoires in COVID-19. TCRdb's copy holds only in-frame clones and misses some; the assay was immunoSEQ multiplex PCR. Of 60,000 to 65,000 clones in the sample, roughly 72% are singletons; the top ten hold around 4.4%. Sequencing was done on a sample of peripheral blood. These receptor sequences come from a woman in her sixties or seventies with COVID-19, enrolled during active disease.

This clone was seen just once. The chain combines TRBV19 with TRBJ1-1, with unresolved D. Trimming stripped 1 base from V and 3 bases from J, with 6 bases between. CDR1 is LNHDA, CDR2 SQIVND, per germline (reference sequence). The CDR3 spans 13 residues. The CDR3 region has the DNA TGTGCCAGTAGTATAGCCTACTACACTGAAGCTTTCTTT. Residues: CASSIAYYTEAFF. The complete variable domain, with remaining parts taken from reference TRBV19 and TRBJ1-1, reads DGGITQSPKYLFRKEGQNVTLSCEQNLNHDAMYWYRQDPGQGLRLIYYSQIVNDFQKGDIAEGYSVSREKKESFPLTVTSAQKNPTAFYLCASSIAYYTEAFFGQGTRLTVV.

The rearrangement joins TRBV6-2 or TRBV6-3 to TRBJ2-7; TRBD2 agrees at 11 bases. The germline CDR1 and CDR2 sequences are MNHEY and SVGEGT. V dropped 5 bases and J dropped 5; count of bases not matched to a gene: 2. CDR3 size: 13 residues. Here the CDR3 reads CASSTSGSHEQYV. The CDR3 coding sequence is TGTGCCAGCAGTACTAGCGGGAGCCACGAGCAGTACGTC.

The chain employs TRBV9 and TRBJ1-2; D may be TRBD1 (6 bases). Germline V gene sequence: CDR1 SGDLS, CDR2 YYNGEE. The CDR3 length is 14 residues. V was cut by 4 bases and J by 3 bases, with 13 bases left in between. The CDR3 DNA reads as TGTGCCAGCAGCTGGGGGGGCGAAGACTATGGCTACACCTTC. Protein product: CASSWGGEDYGYTF.